The rows below give T cell receptor beta chains drawn from one sample of a study of cytomegalovirus exposure and HLA in healthy donors. Profiling relied on immunoSEQ multiplex PCR, and the TCRdb table lists in-frame clones only, not all of them. The profile shows tens of thousands of clones, roughly three quarters of them singletons. Sequencing was done on a sample of PBMCs. The source is a woman in her 30s in good health and CMV-seropositive. The CDR3 runs from the conserved cysteine through the conserved F or W. The D gene is left open where the match is weak. Clone size is stated in some rows and not others, as once, few, many or a class when expanded.

>TRBV30|11|TRBJ2-2|.|TRBD2
CAWVAGGELFF
TGTGCCTGGGTAGCGGGCGGGGAGCTGTTTTTT
>TRBV19|13|TRBJ2-1|.|.
CASSIQGEYEQFF
TGTGCCAGTAGTATACAGGGCGAGTATGAGCAGTTCTTC
>TRBV11-2|12|TRBJ2-7|few|.
CASSPGNYEQYF
TGTGCCAGCAGTCCCGGGAACTACGAGCAGTACTTC
>TRBV28|12|TRBJ1-5|once|.
CASSSGNQPRHF
TGTGCCAGCAGTTCAGGGAATCAGCCCCGGCATTTT
>TRBV18|14|TRBJ1-1|.|.
CASSPLGGTTEAFF
TGTGCCAGCTCACCATTAGGAGGGACCACTGAAGCTTTCTTT
>TRBV29-1|15|TRBJ2-7|.|.
CSVAIAGRSSYEQYF
TGCAGCGTTGCGATTGCGGGCAGGAGCTCCTACGAGCAGTACTTC
>TRBV4-2|17|TRBJ1-5|.|.
CASSQDSARNSNQPQHF
TGTGCCAGCAGCCAAGACTCGGCCAGGAATAGCAATCAGCCCCAGCATTTT
>TRBV7-7|14|TRBJ1-6|.|.
CASSLLPGDSPLHF
TGTGCTAGCAGCTTATTACCGGGGGATTCACCCCTCCACTTT
>TRBV6-5|15|TRBJ1-5|once|.
CASSREGVSNQPQHF
TGTGCCAGCAGCAGGGAGGGAGTGAGCAATCAGCCCCAGCATTTT
>TRBV23-1|17|TRBJ2-5|few|.
CASSQGLEKKYQETQYF
TGCGCCAGCAGTCAGGGACTGGAAAAAAAGTACCAAGAGACCCAGTACTTC
>TRBV28|16|TRBJ2-7|.|TRBD1
CASSSTTGVPPYEQYF
TGTGCCAGCAGTTCGACAACAGGGGTACCCCCCTACGAGCAGTACTTC
>TRBV28|14|TRBJ2-1|.|TRBD2
CASSLEGLHNEQFF
TGTGCCAGCAGTTTGGAGGGACTACACAATGAGCAGTTCTTC
>TRBV30|14|TRBJ2-7|.|.
CAWRRGGSSYEQYF
TGTGCCTGGAGGCGGGGCGGCAGCTCCTACGAGCAGTACTTC
>TRBV19|14|TRBJ1-1|.|TRBD1
CASSTLTGETEAFF
TGTGCCAGTAGTACGTTGACAGGGGAAACTGAAGCTTTCTTT
>TRBV27|13|TRBJ2-7|.|.
CASSLTRVYEQYF
TGTGCCAGCAGTTTAACTCGGGTCTACGAGCAGTACTTC
>TRBV9|14|TRBJ1-2|.|.
CASSVDRTFCGYTF
TGTGCCAGCAGCGTAGACAGGACGTTCTGTGGCTACACCTTC
>TRBV28|16|TRBJ1-2|.|TRBD1
CASTREGQGVEYGYTF
TGTGCCAGTACCCGTGAGGGACAGGGGGTGGAATATGGCTACACCTTC
>TRBV5-8|15|TRBJ1-2|few|.
CASSFFPERNYGYTF
TGTGCCAGCAGCTTTTTCCCGGAGCGAAACTATGGCTACACCTTC
>TRBV27|15|TRBJ2-1|.|.
CASSPPWGAYNEQFF
TGTGCCAGCAGTCCCCCCTGGGGGGCCTACAATGAGCAGTTCTTC
>TRBV28|16|TRBJ2-2|.|TRBD2
CASSSRGGGYTGELFF
TGTGCCAGCAGTTCCCGCGGGGGGGGGTACACCGGGGAGCTGTTTTTT
>TRBV7-2|15|TRBJ1-5|.|.
CASSLGGTTAQPQHF
TGTGCCAGCAGCTTAGGAGGAACTACCGCTCAGCCCCAGCATTTT
>TRBV11-2|15|TRBJ2-1|once|TRBD2
CASRGSGIHYNEQFF
TGTGCCAGCAGGGGTAGCGGGATACACTACAATGAGCAGTTCTTC
>TRBV19|15|TRBJ1-1|once|.
CASSIGRDVDTEAFF
TGTGCCAGTAGTATAGGACGGGATGTGGACACTGAAGCTTTCTTT
>TRBV10-1|14|TRBJ2-2|.|.
CASSKSNSPRELFF
TGCGCCAGCTCGAAGTCTAACTCGCCGCGGGAGCTGTTTTTT
>TRBV7-8|17|TRBJ2-1|.|TRBD2
CASREQYPGLALNEQFF
TGTGCCAGCCGCGAACAGTACCCGGGACTAGCATTGAATGAGCAGTTCTTC
>TRBV7-9|17|TRBJ2-2|.|.
CASSLVSAGMNTGELFF
TGTGCCAGCAGCTTAGTCTCTGCAGGGATGAACACCGGGGAGCTGTTTTTT
>TRBV9|13|TRBJ1-2|.|TRBD1
CASSVPGTGGYTF
TGTGCCAGCAGCGTACCCGGGACAGGAGGCTACACCTTC
>TRBV6-1|14|TRBJ1-1|.|.
CASSLQSQGTEAFF
TGTGCCAGCAGCCTCCAGAGCCAGGGCACTGAAGCTTTCTTT
>TRBV5-1|14|TRBJ1-3|.|.
CASSPEGSGNTIYF
TGCGCCAGCAGCCCGGAGGGGTCTGGAAACACCATATATTTT